The 12 T cell receptor beta chains below come from one sample, sequenced in a study of control samples from healthy donors and cancer patients. The assay was immunoSEQ multiplex PCR, and TCRdb's table has in-frame clones only and misses some. This sample has approximately 140,000 clones, with roughly nine tenths found just once. Specimen: blood. The receptors derive from a woman in her 30s in good health.

This rearrangement joins TRBV2 to TRBJ1-4; 7 nucleotides match TRBD1. Germline CDR1 is SNHLY and CDR2 is FYNNEI. CDR3 size: 14 residues. Germline trimming cut 8 bases from V and 3 bases from J; bases unmatched to any gene: 6. The CDR3, as DNA: TGTGCCAGCCGACAGGGCCATCCTAATGAAAAACTGTTTTTT. Translated: CASRQGHPNEKLFF.

This clone occurred once. This sequence joins TRBV6-2 or TRBV6-3 and TRBJ1-5; 7 bases are a match to TRBD1. Germline CDR1 reads MNHEY; CDR2 reads SVGEGT. V dropped 5 bases and J dropped 6; count of bases not matched to a gene: 4. This CDR3 contains 13 residues. The CDR3 loop is CASSRTGRQPQHF. The CDR3 DNA sequence: TGTGCCAGCAGTAGGACAGGCCGTCAGCCCCAGCATTTT.

V usage is TRBV9 and J usage is TRBJ1-2; 7 positions match TRBD1. The CDR3 contains 16 residues. V lost 4 bases to trimming and J lost 2 bases; unmatched junction nucleotides: 11. Germline V CDR1 and CDR2: SGDLS, YYNGEE. The CDR3 bases are TGTGCCAGCAGCTCGACGACAGGGTCTGGAAACTATGGCTACACCTTC. It encodes CASSSTTGSGNYGYTF.

The rearrangement links TRBV7-9 to TRBJ1-1; 11 bases are shared with TRBD1. The germline V gene has CDR1 SEHNR and CDR2 FQNEAQ (reference sequence). The CDR3 runs to 16 residues. After removal of 5 bases from V and 4 bases from J, the junction contained 9 bases not matched to a gene. The CDR3 nucleotides are TGTGCCAGCAGCCTACGCCCCGGGACAGGGGGCACTGAAGCTTTCTTT. It translates to CASSLRPGTGGTEAFF.

J is TRBJ1-2 and V is TRBV14; a possible D gene is TRBD1 (6 bases). Germline values: CDR1 SGHDN, CDR2 FVKESK. The CDR3 totals 14 residues. V lost 0 bases, J lost 8 bases, and 13 bases lay in between. CDR3 protein: CASSQDRQGSGYTF. CDR3 DNA: TGTGCCAGCAGCCAAGATAGGCAGGGGAGCGGCTACACCTTC.

J is TRBJ1-5 and V is TRBV6-1, with D unresolved. Germline lookup yields CDR1 MNHNS and CDR2 SASEGT. This CDR3 spans 16 amino acids. V was trimmed by 2 bases and J by 0 bases, leaving 11 bases between them. This CDR3 is CASSEMGQYSNQPQHF. The DNA of the CDR3 is TGTGCCAGCAGTGAAATGGGCCAGTATAGCAATCAGCCCCAGCATTTT.

The chain recombines TRBV19 with TRBJ1-5, with a weak D call TRBD1 (6 bases). V was shortened by 6 bases and J by 3 bases, with 21 bases between the two germline ends. The CDR3 is 17 residues long. Per germline, CDR1 LNHDA and CDR2 SQIVND (reference sequence). The CDR3 protein is CASSFAPTGADNQPQHF. The CDR3 coding sequence is TGTGCCAGTAGCTTCGCACCGACGGGGGCGGACAATCAGCCCCAGCATTTT.

The rearrangement links TRBV2 to TRBJ1-4; D is unresolved. This CDR3 is built from 14 residues. Per germline, CDR1 SNHLY and CDR2 FYNNEI. Deletions cut 5 bases from V and 2 bases from J, with 9 bases between. The CDR3 is CASSNLGTNEKLFF. The CDR3 coding sequence is TGTGCCAGCAGTAATCTTGGGACTAATGAAAAACTGTTTTTT.

The J gene is TRBJ2-1, the V gene TRBV6-5, with D perhaps TRBD1 (6 bases). Trimming pared 6 bases from V and 4 bases from J, leaving 16 bases between. Germline V gene sequence: CDR1 MNHEY, CDR2 SVGAGI. This CDR3 has 15 amino acids. The CDR3 protein is CASSLRGTLYNEQFF. Here the CDR3 DNA reads TGTGCCAGCAGCCTAAGGGGGACATTATACAATGAGCAGTTCTTC.

V is TRBV5-1 and J is TRBJ2-1; D uncertain. Trimming left V 4 bases short and J 0 bases short, with 11 bases between. This CDR3 comprises 15 residues. Per germline, CDR1 SGHRS and CDR2 YFSETQ. The CDR3 region has the DNA TGCGCCAGCAGCGCGGACCCTCTCTCCTACAATGAGCAGTTCTTC. Translation gives CASSADPLSYNEQFF.

CDR3 nucleotides: TGTGCCCGAACTCAACAGGGGAACACTGAAGCTTTCTTT. Translation: CARTQQGNTEAFF. The chain uses TRBV30 and TRBJ1-1, with TRBD1 as a possible D gene (6 bases). The CDR3 loop spans 13 amino acids. Germline-derived CDR1 and CDR2 are GTSNPN and SVGIG (reference sequence). V lost 8 bases to trimming and J lost 1 base, with 14 bases between them.

The chain carries TRBV5-6 and TRBJ1-1; a possible D gene is TRBD1 (5 bases). Germline-derived CDR1 and CDR2 are SGHDT and YYEEEE. The length of the CDR3 is 15 residues. Trimming took 0 bases from V and 3 from J, leaving 12 bases between them. CDR3 region: CASSLDLLGDTEAFF. CDR3 in DNA: TGTGCCAGCAGCTTGGACCTCCTGGGGGACACTGAAGCTTTCTTT.